Described below is a single T cell receptor (beta chain) sequence and its context. Its antigen remains unknown. Sequencing relied on immunoSEQ assay v3.0, run at survey level. TCRdb's table, derived via immunoSEQ multiplex PCR, lists solely in-frame clones and lacks some. The sample contains around 20,000 clones, less than 85% of which appear only once. The V end was cut by 7 bases, the J end by 0 bases, with 15 bases between. The CDR3 has 15 residues. In germline, CDR1 is MNHNS, CDR2 SASEGT. This record comes from a study of long-term antiretroviral therapy in people with HIV. Study-level results: Clones that had undergone expansion before ART dominated the repertoire at all time points.

The source of this sequence is a woman in her forties or fifties with HIV. This chain links TRBV6-1 with TRBJ1-1, with D perhaps TRBD1 (6 bases). The sequencing here drew on unsorted PBMCs, taken 0.5 years before starting antiretroviral therapy. The CDR3 nucleotides are TGTGCCAGCACTGAGGACAGTAGAATGAACACTGAAGCTTTCTTT. This encodes CASTEDSRMNTEAFF.